The clone carrying this TCR beta chain was counted at least ten times. Its specificity is not known. The sample belongs to a study of spatial heterogeneity in lung cancer. The study's findings and limits: The number of expanded tumor alpha and beta chains correlated with mutation number. Ubiquitous and regional expanded TCR counts correlated with ubiquitous and regional nonsynonymous mutations, respectively.

As for time point: sample taken at primary tumor resection. The donor population consisted of roughly 70 patients with untreated, early-stage non-small cell lung cancer. Frozen PBMC, nontumor lung or tumor provided whole RNA, which was sequenced unsorted. All TCR cDNA molecules were individually tagged with a unique molecular identifier. TCRdb re-analysed the 5' RACE reads in MiXCR, keeping a single row per CDR3 protein. The repertoire consists of 8,000 to 9,500 distinct CDR3 sequences, with about 2.9% occurring once and the leading ten covering roughly 13%. This TCR was sampled from a male donor with early-stage non-small cell lung cancer. Material: lung tumor tissue, obtained at surgery.

CDR3 sequence (DNA): TGTGCCAGCGGGCGGATACGAACGTCCTATGGCTACACCTTC. Protein product: CASGRIRTSYGYTF. The J gene is TRBJ1-2, the V gene TRBV12-3 or TRBV12-4; no firm D call. The CDR3 loop spans 14 amino acids. Trimming left V 8 bases short and J 4 bases short, with 17 bases between.